Sequencing of this T cell receptor beta chain was carried out in a study of T-cell reconstitution after alpha-beta-depleted transplantation in children. Germline CDR1 and CDR2: SGHRS and YFSETQ. V was pared by 1 base and J by 0 bases, with 17 bases between. The CDR3 spans 19 residues. Preparation of the TCRbeta library was carried out with unique molecular identifiers. TCRdb passed the PCR reads through MiXCR, listing each CDR3 protein once. The sample contains almost 500,000 distinct CDR3 sequences, about 10% of which appear only once. Sequencing used PBMCs, obtained before TCRalphabeta/CD19-depleted stem cell transplant. The V call is TRBV5-1, the J call TRBJ2-6; D may be TRBD1 (6 bases). The sequence derives from a child aged 2-15 years with inherited bone marrow failure, due to receive a stem cell transplant. CDR3 coding DNA: TGCGCCAGCAGCTTGTCTACAGGGCCCTTCCTCTCTGGGGCCAACGTCCTGACTTTC. It is translated as CASSLSTGPFLSGANVLTF.